The T cell receptor (beta chain) described here comes from a study of naive and memory T cell subsets. Study results and caveats: TCR abundance followed a power law differing between naive and memory subsets.

This clonotype has a count of ten or more. What it binds is unknown. Both TRBC1 and TRBC2 were covered by a beta constant-region primer of two equimolar oligonucleotides. Nested alpha and beta constant-region primers with the SP2 primer drove four PCR rounds on ligated cDNA. TCRdb processed the UMI-ligation and nested PCR reads anew with MiXCR; each CDR3 protein has one entry. The sample includes under 25,000 distinct CDR3 sequences, around 9% of them seen just once. Germline V gene lookup returns CDR1 MDHEN and CDR2 SYDVKM. Between the trimmed V and J ends, which lost 4 bases and 2 bases, there was a span of 12 bases. The CDR3 is 14 amino acids.

Sequencing used central memory CD8+ T cells from blood. The origin of this receptor is a human donor in good health. The V gene is TRBV28, the J gene TRBJ2-7; D unresolved. CDR3 DNA sequence: TGTGCCAGCAGTTCAGTGACTCGGACCTACGAGCAGTACTTC. Encoded protein: CASSSVTRTYEQYF. Together with reference TRBV28 and TRBJ2-7, the CDR3 gives the full variable domain: DVKVTQSSRYLVKRTGEKVFLECVQDMDHENMFWYRQDPGLGLRLIYFSYDVKMKEKGDIPEGYSVSREKKERFSLILESASTNQTSMYLCASSSVTRTYEQYFGPGTRLTVT.